This is a list of T cell receptor beta chains from one sample in a study of PD-L1 blockade in urothelial cancer. Data came from immunoSEQ multiplex PCR; TCRdb stores just in-frame clones and leaves some out. There are tens of thousands of clones in the sample; roughly 84% occur only once, and roughly 2% lies in the top ten. The input for sequencing was PBMCs, taken around atezolizumab (anti-PD-L1) treatment. All receptors come from a man in his sixties with urothelial cancer. CDR3s include the opening cysteine and the closing phenylalanine or tryptophan. The D gene is left open where the match is weak. The listing skips clone size in some rows; elsewhere it reads once, few, many or a size class.

clone_size: NA
d_call: NA
j_call: TRBJ2-5
cdr3_length: 12
v_call: TRBV10-3
cdr3_nt: TGTGCCATCAGGGACTTCCAAGAGACCCAGTACTTC
cdr3_aa: CAIRDFQETQYF

clone_size: NA
d_call: NA
j_call: TRBJ2-1
cdr3_length: 14
v_call: TRBV5-1
cdr3_nt: TGCGCCAGCAGCTTGGGCGGCGCCTACAATGAGCAGTTCTTC
cdr3_aa: CASSLGGAYNEQFF

clone_size: NA
d_call: NA
j_call: TRBJ1-2
cdr3_length: 15
v_call: TRBV18
cdr3_nt: TGTGCCAGCTCACCCGATCAGGGGATAGGATATGGCTACACCTTC
cdr3_aa: CASSPDQGIGYGYTF

clone_size: NA
d_call: TRBD1
j_call: TRBJ2-5
cdr3_length: 18
v_call: TRBV27
cdr3_nt: TGTGCCAGCAGTTCCGGGGCGGGCTACAGGGGGCGCCAAGAGACCCAGTACTTC
cdr3_aa: CASSSGAGYRGRQETQYF

clone_size: NA
d_call: NA
j_call: TRBJ2-7
cdr3_length: 13
v_call: TRBV5-5
cdr3_nt: TGTGCCAGCAGCCCCAGGACAGTAGGCGAGCAGTACTTC
cdr3_aa: CASSPRTVGEQYF

clone_size: NA
d_call: NA
j_call: TRBJ2-3
cdr3_length: 14
v_call: TRBV28
cdr3_nt: TGTGCCAGCAGGACCGGGACGGCCGGGGGTACGCAGTATTTT
cdr3_aa: CASRTGTAGGTQYF

clone_size: NA
d_call: TRBD1
j_call: TRBJ1-2
cdr3_length: 15
v_call: TRBV28
cdr3_nt: TGTGCCAGCAGTTCCCTGGGACAGTCAGACTATGGCTACACCTTC
cdr3_aa: CASSSLGQSDYGYTF

clone_size: NA
d_call: NA
j_call: TRBJ1-2
cdr3_length: 14
v_call: TRBV7-8
cdr3_nt: TGTGCCAGCAGCCCAACCGGGGTTTCCTATGGCTACACCTTC
cdr3_aa: CASSPTGVSYGYTF

clone_size: few
d_call: NA
j_call: TRBJ1-1
cdr3_length: 11
v_call: TRBV10-3
cdr3_nt: TGTGCCATCAGTGAGTTCGCTGAAGCTTTCTTT
cdr3_aa: CAISEFAEAFF

clone_size: NA
d_call: NA
j_call: TRBJ1-3
cdr3_length: 15
v_call: TRBV19
cdr3_nt: TGTGCCAGTGCCAACCCAGCAGGGCAAGTGAACACCATATATTTT
cdr3_aa: CASANPAGQVNTIYF

clone_size: NA
d_call: NA
j_call: TRBJ2-4
cdr3_length: 19
v_call: TRBV7-8
cdr3_nt: TGTGCCAGCAGCCACTCGAGGGATGACAGGACTGGAGCCAAAAACATTCAGTACTTC
cdr3_aa: CASSHSRDDRTGAKNIQYF

clone_size: NA
d_call: NA
j_call: TRBJ2-6
cdr3_length: 14
v_call: TRBV7-2
cdr3_nt: TGTGCCACGAACAGAGATTCTGGGGCCAACGTCCTGACTTTC
cdr3_aa: CATNRDSGANVLTF

clone_size: NA
d_call: TRBD1
j_call: TRBJ1-4
cdr3_length: 15
v_call: TRBV7-6
cdr3_nt: TGTGCCAGCAGCCTTACAGGGGCAACTAATGAAAAACTGTTTTTT
cdr3_aa: CASSLTGATNEKLFF

clone_size: NA
d_call: TRBD2
j_call: TRBJ2-7
cdr3_length: 17
v_call: TRBV5-5
cdr3_nt: TGTGCCAGCAGCCCTGGACTAGCGGGGGGGGCCCCCTACGAGCAGTACTTC
cdr3_aa: CASSPGLAGGAPYEQYF

clone_size: NA
d_call: TRBD2
j_call: TRBJ2-3
cdr3_length: 16
v_call: TRBV30
cdr3_nt: TGTGCCCGCACGGGACTAACGGGAAGACCCACAGATACGCAGTATTTT
cdr3_aa: CARTGLTGRPTDTQYF

clone_size: NA
d_call: NA
j_call: TRBJ2-7
cdr3_length: 15
v_call: TRBV7-9
cdr3_nt: TGTGCCAGCAGCTTAGAACTGAATCCAGGCTACGAGCAGTACTTC
cdr3_aa: CASSLELNPGYEQYF

clone_size: NA
d_call: NA
j_call: TRBJ1-6
cdr3_length: 17
v_call: TRBV30
cdr3_nt: TGTGCCTGGAGAGAATTCCCAGGGGACGTAAATAATTCACCCCTCCACTTT
cdr3_aa: CAWREFPGDVNNSPLHF

clone_size: NA
d_call: TRBD1
j_call: TRBJ2-7
cdr3_length: 14
v_call: TRBV7-8
cdr3_nt: TGTGCCAGCACCGGACAGGATATGACCTACGAGCAGTACTTC
cdr3_aa: CASTGQDMTYEQYF

clone_size: NA
d_call: NA
j_call: TRBJ2-5
cdr3_length: 14
v_call: TRBV28
cdr3_nt: TGTGCCAGTCAAGCGGGCTCTCGCCAAGAGACCCAGTACTTC
cdr3_aa: CASQAGSRQETQYF

clone_size: NA
d_call: NA
j_call: TRBJ2-5
cdr3_length: 14
v_call: TRBV7-2
cdr3_nt: TGTGCCAGCAGCCTCGGGGTAGGGAAAGAGACCCAGTACTTC
cdr3_aa: CASSLGVGKETQYF

clone_size: NA
d_call: NA
j_call: TRBJ2-1
cdr3_length: 15
v_call: TRBV5-1
cdr3_nt: TGCGCCAGCAGCTTCGGCGGAGGCTCCTACAATGAGCAGTTCTTC
cdr3_aa: CASSFGGGSYNEQFF

clone_size: NA
d_call: TRBD2
j_call: TRBJ2-7
cdr3_length: 16
v_call: TRBV5-4
cdr3_nt: TGTGCCAGCAGCTTGGGCGGGACTAGCGGCTCCTACGAGCAGTACTTC
cdr3_aa: CASSLGGTSGSYEQYF

clone_size: few
d_call: NA
j_call: TRBJ1-1
cdr3_length: 13
v_call: TRBV9
cdr3_nt: TGTGCCAGCACAACGACACCTTACACTGAAGCTTTCTTT
cdr3_aa: CASTTTPYTEAFF

clone_size: NA
d_call: TRBD2
j_call: TRBJ2-3
cdr3_length: 17
v_call: TRBV6-1
cdr3_nt: TGTGCCAGCAGTGTCAGGACTAGCGGGGGGGGGACAGATACGCAGTATTTT
cdr3_aa: CASSVRTSGGGTDTQYF

clone_size: NA
d_call: TRBD2
j_call: TRBJ2-1
cdr3_length: 15
v_call: TRBV18
cdr3_nt: TGTGCCAGCTCACCACGGGCTAGCGGAGACGCAGAGCAGTTCTTC
cdr3_aa: CASSPRASGDAEQFF

clone_size: NA
d_call: TRBD1
j_call: TRBJ1-4
cdr3_length: 13
v_call: TRBV30
cdr3_nt: TGTGCCTGGTACAGGGGGACTAATGAAAAACTGTTTTTT
cdr3_aa: CAWYRGTNEKLFF

clone_size: NA
d_call: TRBD1
j_call: TRBJ1-3
cdr3_length: 18
v_call: TRBV28
cdr3_nt: TGTGCCAGCACCCTCGGGACAGGAGGGTTTATCTCTGGAAACACCATATATTTT
cdr3_aa: CASTLGTGGFISGNTIYF

clone_size: NA
d_call: NA
j_call: TRBJ1-2
cdr3_length: 12
v_call: TRBV28
cdr3_nt: TGTGCCAGCACTCAGGCCGGGGGGGGCTACACCTTC
cdr3_aa: CASTQAGGGYTF

clone_size: NA
d_call: NA
j_call: TRBJ2-1
cdr3_length: 16
v_call: TRBV7-2
cdr3_nt: TGTGCCAGCAGCTTCCAGGGGGGCCCCCGTTACAATGAGCAGTTCTTC
cdr3_aa: CASSFQGGPRYNEQFF

clone_size: once
d_call: TRBD1
j_call: TRBJ2-7
cdr3_length: 13
v_call: TRBV28
cdr3_nt: TGTGCCAGCAGGGGGACAGGCGGTTACGAGCAGTACTTC
cdr3_aa: CASRGTGGYEQYF

clone_size: once
d_call: NA
j_call: TRBJ2-1
cdr3_length: 14
v_call: TRBV5-1
cdr3_nt: TGCGCCAGCAGCTTGAATTTGACTCCTAATGAGCAGTTCTTC
cdr3_aa: CASSLNLTPNEQFF

clone_size: few
d_call: NA
j_call: TRBJ1-4
cdr3_length: 15
v_call: TRBV6-5
cdr3_nt: TGTGCCAGCAGCCCCCGACGGGGTCCTATTGAAAACCTGTTTTTT
cdr3_aa: CASSPRRGPIENLFF

clone_size: NA
d_call: NA
j_call: TRBJ1-2
cdr3_length: 14
v_call: TRBV28
cdr3_nt: TGTGCCAGCAGACAAGACCGCACGCGAGGCGGCTACACCTTC
cdr3_aa: CASRQDRTRGGYTF

clone_size: NA
d_call: TRBD2
j_call: TRBJ2-1
cdr3_length: 15
v_call: TRBV10-1
cdr3_nt: TGCGCCAGCAGTGAGGCGGGGGGGCCTTTTGATGAGCAGTTCTTC
cdr3_aa: CASSEAGGPFDEQFF

clone_size: NA
d_call: NA
j_call: TRBJ2-3
cdr3_length: 13
v_call: TRBV18
cdr3_nt: TGTGCCAGCTCACCCCAGAACACAGATACGCAGTATTTT
cdr3_aa: CASSPQNTDTQYF

clone_size: NA
d_call: NA
j_call: TRBJ2-5
cdr3_length: 13
v_call: TRBV19
cdr3_nt: TGTGCCAGTAGTCCCGTTCACTGGGAGACCCAGTACTTC
cdr3_aa: CASSPVHWETQYF

clone_size: NA
d_call: TRBD1
j_call: TRBJ2-3
cdr3_length: 20
v_call: TRBV14
cdr3_nt: TGTGCCAGCAGCCAAGTGGGGCGAAGGAGCAGGGGGCTTGTCACAGATACGCAGTATTTT
cdr3_aa: CASSQVGRRSRGLVTDTQYF

clone_size: NA
d_call: NA
j_call: TRBJ2-1
cdr3_length: 15
v_call: TRBV7-8
cdr3_nt: TGTGCCAGCAGCTTAGTGAGGCAGTTCTACAATGAGCAGTTCTTC
cdr3_aa: CASSLVRQFYNEQFF

clone_size: NA
d_call: TRBD1
j_call: TRBJ2-1
cdr3_length: 13
v_call: TRBV5-6
cdr3_nt: TGTGCCAGCAGCCCATGGACAGGGGGCGAGCAGTTCTTC
cdr3_aa: CASSPWTGGEQFF

clone_size: NA
d_call: NA
j_call: TRBJ2-5
cdr3_length: 15
v_call: TRBV5-1
cdr3_nt: TGCGCCAGCAGCCGGGACGGGAGTTATCAAGAGCCCCAGTACTTC
cdr3_aa: CASSRDGSYQEPQYF

clone_size: once
d_call: NA
j_call: TRBJ1-2
cdr3_length: 15
v_call: TRBV7-8
cdr3_nt: TGTGCCAGCAGCTCACGGGACTCAAGGAGCTATGGCTACACCTTC
cdr3_aa: CASSSRDSRSYGYTF

clone_size: NA
d_call: NA
j_call: TRBJ1-5
cdr3_length: 14
v_call: TRBV28
cdr3_nt: TGTGCCACCTCGTACAGGGATGGGTATCAGCCCCAGCATTTT
cdr3_aa: CATSYRDGYQPQHF

clone_size: NA
d_call: TRBD1
j_call: TRBJ2-7
cdr3_length: 11
v_call: TRBV20-1
cdr3_nt: TGCAGTGCCTTGTACAGGGGCGAGCAGTACTTC
cdr3_aa: CSALYRGEQYF

clone_size: NA
d_call: NA
j_call: TRBJ1-6
cdr3_length: 13
v_call: TRBV18
cdr3_nt: TGTGCCAGCCATGACAGTCATAATTCACCCCTCCACTTT
cdr3_aa: CASHDSHNSPLHF

clone_size: NA
d_call: NA
j_call: TRBJ2-5
cdr3_length: 12
v_call: TRBV15
cdr3_nt: TGTGCCACCAGCAGAGCCGGAGAGACCCAGTACTTC
cdr3_aa: CATSRAGETQYF

clone_size: NA
d_call: NA
j_call: TRBJ1-1
cdr3_length: 12
v_call: TRBV29-1
cdr3_nt: TGCAGCGTTGTACTAGGGCTGGCTGAAGCTTTCTTT
cdr3_aa: CSVVLGLAEAFF

clone_size: NA
d_call: TRBD1
j_call: TRBJ2-5
cdr3_length: 14
v_call: TRBV6-1
cdr3_nt: TGTGCCAGCAGTGAAACCAGGGGGCAAGAGACCCAGTACTTC
cdr3_aa: CASSETRGQETQYF

clone_size: NA
d_call: TRBD1
j_call: TRBJ1-2
cdr3_length: 13
v_call: TRBV28
cdr3_nt: TGTGCCAGCATAGGACAGGGGGTGGGTGGCTACACCTTC
cdr3_aa: CASIGQGVGGYTF

clone_size: NA
d_call: NA
j_call: TRBJ1-2
cdr3_length: 15
v_call: TRBV6-5
cdr3_nt: TGTGCCAGCAGTACTCTGGTCGGGGGTAACTATGGCTACACCTTC
cdr3_aa: CASSTLVGGNYGYTF

clone_size: NA
d_call: NA
j_call: TRBJ2-7
cdr3_length: 11
v_call: TRBV30
cdr3_nt: TGTGCCTGGGGTACAGGATACGAGCAGTACTTC
cdr3_aa: CAWGTGYEQYF

clone_size: NA
d_call: NA
j_call: TRBJ1-1
cdr3_length: 13
v_call: TRBV25-1
cdr3_nt: TGTGCCAGTAAACAGGGAGAGAACACTGAAGCTTTCTTT
cdr3_aa: CASKQGENTEAFF

clone_size: NA
d_call: TRBD2
j_call: TRBJ2-7
cdr3_length: 13
v_call: TRBV19
cdr3_nt: TGTGCCAGTAGGGCTAGCGGGACCCACGAGCAGTACTTC
cdr3_aa: CASRASGTHEQYF

clone_size: NA
d_call: NA
j_call: TRBJ1-5
cdr3_length: 13
v_call: TRBV19
cdr3_nt: TGTGCCAGTAGTATAGTAGCGGGCCAGCCCCAGCATTTT
cdr3_aa: CASSIVAGQPQHF

clone_size: NA
d_call: TRBD2
j_call: TRBJ2-3
cdr3_length: 14
v_call: TRBV5-1
cdr3_nt: TGCGCCAGCAGCGGCGGGGGGCCGGGAGATACGCAGTATTTT
cdr3_aa: CASSGGGPGDTQYF

clone_size: NA
d_call: NA
j_call: TRBJ2-7
cdr3_length: 13
v_call: TRBV5-1
cdr3_nt: TGCGCCAGCAGCTTGGACGGAGACTACGAGCAGTACTTC
cdr3_aa: CASSLDGDYEQYF

clone_size: NA
d_call: NA
j_call: TRBJ1-2
cdr3_length: 14
v_call: TRBV4-3
cdr3_nt: TGCGCCAGCAGCCAAGATGGACAGTCATATGGCTACACCTTC
cdr3_aa: CASSQDGQSYGYTF

clone_size: NA
d_call: NA
j_call: TRBJ2-7
cdr3_length: 14
v_call: TRBV11-1
cdr3_nt: TGTGCCAGCAGCCTTCACAGACAGGACTACGAGCAGTACTTC
cdr3_aa: CASSLHRQDYEQYF

clone_size: NA
d_call: TRBD1
j_call: TRBJ2-1
cdr3_length: 15
v_call: TRBV2
cdr3_nt: TGTGCCAGCAGACCCGACAGGGGGAGTGGGAATGAGCAGTTCTTC
cdr3_aa: CASRPDRGSGNEQFF